This T cell receptor beta chain was captured by sequencing in a study of human T cells and chemical hapten exposure (dated by TCRdb to the early 2020s). About the investigation overall: The libraries were sequenced as a pool, and the TCR yield per sample differed mostly because of small variations in library volumes within the pool. Both TCR alpha and TCR beta chains were sequenced from each blood RNA sample. The study tracked peripheral blood TCR repertoire changes in vivo during primary and secondary sensitization to the hapten diphenylcyclopropenone (DPC) in alopecia patients. The research as a whole found: The number of TCRs above 1 in 1000 frequency did not change with DPC sensitization; there was no evidence of global repertoire structure alterations. Repeated subsampling changed both the strength of the expansion versus patch-test correlation and the threshold at which that correlation became significant.

Libraries were built with 5' RACE. TCRdb shows the sequencer as Illumina MiSeq. During library preparation, unique molecular identifiers were attached to individual cDNA molecules so that TCRs could be counted in a quantitative, reproducible way. Under the source paper's analysis protocol: The median number of TCRs per sample was over 85,000, ranging from roughly 20,000 to 690,600. The Decombinator software suite was used to annotate the V, J and CDR3 of the TCR reads. For the PS versus PT1 abundance plots, all samples were subsampled to the same number of TCRs (28,000). Expanded TCRs were defined as absent before sensitization and observed at least eight times at the 2-week time point. TCRdb ran its own pipeline on the public reads, namely fastp trimming at Q25 and MiXCR clone calling, and kept in-frame beta chains. For every CDR3 protein sequence, its rows merge into one entry that carries the most common genes and DNA. TCRdb, rather than the study authors, made the V and J calls. The sample table holds 110,000 or so distinct CDR3 sequences, of which 15% to 20% were seen once. 2.8% of the sample comes from the top ten.

Total RNA was isolated from unfractionated whole blood collected in Tempus Blood RNA tubes. Four or five healthy volunteers were used as TCR sequencing controls and were bled at day 0, 2 weeks and 6 weeks. Remarks on this clonotype: It lacks a known antigen. Within one base of it there is no much larger clone, and no base qualities were kept.

The TCR originated in a human donor in good health.

The CDR3 protein sequence reads: CASSLYTTDTQYF. The DNA sequence is given as TGTGCCAGCAGTTTATATACCACAGATACGCAGTATTTT. The rearrangement combines TRBV28 with TRBJ2-3, with the D gene uncertain. Looking up the germline V gene yields CDR1 MDHEN and CDR2 SYDVKM. V and J lose 1 base and 2 bases, and a span of 4 bases separates them. From cysteine to phenylalanine, the CDR3 is 13 amino acids long. Only the CDR3 part of the read is kept: 39 bases, read in frame from the first base.